This T cell receptor (beta chain) was obtained from a study of blood T cells in healthy people across ages. Looking at the study overall: About one barcoded beta molecule was captured per two T cells (by template switching).

Turning to this clonotype: The target antigen is unknown.

Whole-study results and caveats: More naive CD4+ cells and higher diversity were found in long-lived than in aged donors.

The use of a sample-barcoded 5' primer and a J-beta primer mix characterized a second PCR of roughly 6 to 12 cycles. Each sample yielded at least 3 million CDR3-containing paired-end reads. TCRdb fed the 5' RACE reads into MiXCR, producing one record per CDR3 protein. Among over 1,500,000 distinct CDR3 sequences, about two fifths were seen once, and the ten largest hold 20% to 25%. V was pared by 5 bases and J by 5 bases, with 21 bases between. The CDR3 sequence is 17 residues long. The germline V gene encodes CDR1 MDHEN and CDR2 SYDVKM. Sequenced input: blood. The source of this sequence is a human donor in good health. The chain employs TRBV28 and TRBJ1-4; D perhaps matches TRBD1 (5 bases). CDR3 amino acids: CASSPRITGTENEKLFF. The CDR3 nucleotides are TGTGCCAGCAGTCCACGGATCACCGGGACGGAAAATGAAAAACTGTTTTTT.